This T cell receptor beta chain stems from a study of T-cell reconstitution after alpha-beta-depleted transplantation in children. This sample's TCRbeta library carried unique molecular identifier barcodes. MiXCR, applied by TCRdb to the PCR reads, yields one record per CDR3 protein. This sample yields fewer than 500,000 distinct CDR3 sequences, of which over 40% are seen a single time; roughly 27% belongs to the top ten. Note on this clonotype: What it binds is unknown.

Study-level findings and limits: Certain patients had high TCRbeta diversity at day 60, and it came from recipient T cells and thymic progenitors that survived.

V trimming: 11 bases; J trimming: 9 bases; junction bases outside the gene matches: 7. The CDR3 covers 12 residues. Germline V gene sequence: CDR1 ENHRY, CDR2 SYGVKD. The TCR comes from a girl aged 2-9 years with aplastic anemia, due to receive a stem cell transplant. Sequenced material: PBMCs, taken before TCRalphabeta/CD19-depleted stem cell transplant. The genes are TRBV10-3 and TRBJ2-1, with TRBD1 identical over 10 bases. CDR3 DNA sequence: TGTGCCGCCGGACAGGGGGAGGGTGAGCAGTTCTTC. It specifies CAAGQGEGEQFF.